This is a list of T cell receptor beta chains from one sample in a study of T cells in Graves' hyperthyroidism and ophthalmopathy. TCRdb redid the calling of the multiplex PCR reads with MiXCR, one entry per CDR3 protein. The sample shows about 50,000 distinct CDR3 sequences, about 49% of them seen only once. The sequencing sample was made of blood. Receptors originate from a woman aged 25 to 39 with Graves' ophthalmopathy. The CDR3 runs from the conserved cysteine through the conserved F or W. Rows give clone size only sometimes, using once, few, many, or a class for an expanded clone.

abundance: once; j_gene: TRBJ2-5; v_gene: TRBV7-7; CDR3aa: CASSRSCGRETQYF
abundance: many; j_gene: TRBJ2-2; v_gene: TRBV6-5; CDR3aa: CASSYSRRTSSTGELFF
abundance: NA; j_gene: TRBJ2-3; v_gene: TRBV24-1; CDR3aa: CATSDLSATQYF
abundance: NA; j_gene: TRBJ2-6; v_gene: TRBV7-9; CDR3aa: CASTYGSNVLTF
abundance: many; j_gene: TRBJ2-7; v_gene: TRBV5-4; CDR3aa: CASSLGQGLHEQYF
abundance: NA; j_gene: TRBJ2-3; v_gene: TRBV24-1; CDR3aa: CATNAVGTDTQYF
abundance: many; j_gene: TRBJ2-7; v_gene: TRBV5-5; CDR3aa: CASSLAYQGGSYEQYF
abundance: many; j_gene: TRBJ2-7; v_gene: TRBV7-9; CDR3aa: CASSYDKYEQYF
abundance: NA; j_gene: TRBJ2-1; v_gene: TRBV5-1; CDR3aa: CASSSGQFF
abundance: NA; j_gene: NA; v_gene: TRBV25-1; CDR3aa: CASSDEGSTDTQHF
abundance: NA; j_gene: TRBJ1-3; v_gene: TRBV7-2; CDR3aa: CASSLRTGVSGNTIYF
abundance: NA; j_gene: TRBJ2-7; v_gene: TRBV6-6; CDR3aa: CASSYGTYKEQYF
abundance: many; j_gene: TRBJ2-1; v_gene: TRBV19; CDR3aa: CASRSLAGELINEQFF
abundance: NA; j_gene: TRBJ2-7; v_gene: TRBV12-3/TRBV12-4; CDR3aa: CASRTRTGGEPYEQYF
abundance: many; j_gene: TRBJ2-5; v_gene: TRBV6-6; CDR3aa: CASSYSTQVGVETQYF
abundance: many; j_gene: TRBJ2-5; v_gene: TRBV2; CDR3aa: CASQKAPDRRQETQYF
abundance: NA; j_gene: TRBJ1-5; v_gene: TRBV7-9; CDR3aa: CASSTVGSQETQHF
abundance: many; j_gene: TRBJ2-1; v_gene: TRBV12-3/TRBV12-4; CDR3aa: CASSLWREPPNEQFF
abundance: NA; j_gene: TRBJ2-7; v_gene: TRBV25-1; CDR3aa: CASSARTGGEQYF
abundance: many; j_gene: TRBJ2-1; v_gene: TRBV5-4; CDR3aa: CASSSRDYGGAPQFF
abundance: many; j_gene: TRBJ2-7; v_gene: TRBV4-1; CDR3aa: CASSQDVGQGVHEQYF
abundance: NA; j_gene: TRBJ2-7; v_gene: TRBV7-2; CDR3aa: CASGLGYSYEQRF
abundance: many; j_gene: TRBJ1-1; v_gene: TRBV11-2; CDR3aa: CASSFDPNTEAFF
abundance: once; j_gene: TRBJ2-2; v_gene: TRBV10-2; CDR3aa: CASSDWIRIANTGELFF
abundance: many; j_gene: TRBJ2-3; v_gene: TRBV9; CDR3aa: CASSVQALTDTQYF
abundance: medium-sized; j_gene: TRBJ1-2; v_gene: TRBV10-1; CDR3aa: CASRPGQGNYGYTF
abundance: NA; j_gene: TRBJ1-1; v_gene: TRBV7-9; CDR3aa: CASSFNHIRHRDTEAFF
abundance: NA; j_gene: TRBJ1-1; v_gene: TRBV7-2; CDR3aa: CASSHTLGMGSTEAFF
abundance: NA; j_gene: TRBJ2-7; v_gene: TRBV5-5; CDR3aa: CASTITTGNYEQYF
abundance: many; j_gene: TRBJ1-2; v_gene: TRBV19; CDR3aa: CASSTSDRGLWYGYTF
abundance: few; j_gene: TRBJ2-7; v_gene: TRBV18; CDR3aa: CASSLRTSSYEQYF
abundance: many; j_gene: TRBJ1-4; v_gene: TRBV29-1; CDR3aa: CSVAGTGGNEKLFF
abundance: NA; j_gene: TRBJ1-2; v_gene: TRBV7-2; CDR3aa: CASSFASGSSHGYTF
abundance: NA; j_gene: TRBJ2-7; v_gene: TRBV29-1; CDR3aa: CSVEGPAGMHEQYF
abundance: many; j_gene: TRBJ1-5; v_gene: TRBV19; CDR3aa: CASSIGLTGGDYGNQPQHF
abundance: NA; j_gene: TRBJ2-7; v_gene: TRBV2; CDR3aa: CASSRGTGGVAQYF
abundance: many; j_gene: TRBJ2-7; v_gene: TRBV9; CDR3aa: CASSVRAAGGSAEQYF
abundance: NA; j_gene: TRBJ1-1; v_gene: TRBV7-9; CDR3aa: CASSPPLGGGETKAFF
abundance: NA; j_gene: TRBJ1-1; v_gene: TRBV20-1; CDR3aa: CRANQTAFF
abundance: many; j_gene: TRBJ2-7; v_gene: TRBV3-1; CDR3aa: CASSPRPSSSYEQYF
abundance: many; j_gene: TRBJ2-1; v_gene: TRBV12-3/TRBV12-4; CDR3aa: CASTPGLQANEQFF
abundance: NA; j_gene: TRBJ2-1; v_gene: TRBV7-7; CDR3aa: CASSQGLNEQFF
abundance: many; j_gene: TRBJ1-5; v_gene: TRBV19; CDR3aa: CASSLAELGRPLDQPQHF
abundance: NA; j_gene: TRBJ2-7; v_gene: TRBV20-1; CDR3aa: CSATRLAGTDEQYF
abundance: NA; j_gene: TRBJ1-2; v_gene: TRBV18; CDR3aa: CASSPQGDGYTF
abundance: many; j_gene: TRBJ1-1; v_gene: TRBV7-8; CDR3aa: CASSLPGALAEAFF
abundance: NA; j_gene: TRBJ2-7; v_gene: TRBV5-4; CDR3aa: CASSSGTASYEQYF
abundance: many; j_gene: TRBJ2-7; v_gene: TRBV7-9; CDR3aa: CASSQGQRSSYEQYF
abundance: NA; j_gene: TRBJ2-1; v_gene: TRBV19; CDR3aa: CASRSLAGGLINEQFF
abundance: many; j_gene: TRBJ1-1; v_gene: TRBV7-6; CDR3aa: CASRGRNTEAFF
abundance: NA; j_gene: TRBJ2-5; v_gene: TRBV19; CDR3aa: CASSARHAGQETQYF
abundance: many; j_gene: TRBJ1-5; v_gene: TRBV5-8; CDR3aa: CASSLDVWQPQHF
abundance: many; j_gene: TRBJ2-7; v_gene: TRBV7-9; CDR3aa: CASSLGGYRAYEQYF
abundance: NA; j_gene: TRBJ2-7; v_gene: TRBV4-2; CDR3aa: CASSQDSGGRASAYEQYF